Listed here are 10 T cell receptor beta chains from one sample, sequenced in a study of T cell responses to AZD1222 COVID-19 vaccine. Using immunoSEQ multiplex PCR, the repertoire was profiled, and TCRdb retains in-frame clones only, with some absent. In the table there are about 130,000 clones, about 90% of which are singletons. This material consisted of peripheral blood, taken on day 0 of AZD1222 vaccination. All receptors come from an adult in good health.

This chain links TRBV18 with TRBJ1-6, with unresolved D. The CDR3 extends over 14 amino acids. The germline V and J ends were trimmed by 6 bases and 8 bases, with 14 bases remaining between them. Germline V CDR1 and CDR2: KGHSH, LQKENI. The CDR3 nucleotides are TGTGCCAGCTCTCCAGACTTAAGGGATTCACCCCTCCACTTT. Translation: CASSPDLRDSPLHF.

This chain joins TRBV19 and TRBJ1-2; D is uncertain. This CDR3 comprises 14 residues. Germline lookup yields CDR1 LNHDA and CDR2 SQIVND (reference sequence). V was pared by 3 bases and J by 4 bases, with 12 bases between. This CDR3 is CASSIAHDGYGYTF. CDR3 bases: TGTGCCAGTAGTATTGCCCATGATGGCTATGGCTACACCTTC.

The genes are TRBV7-2 and TRBJ2-7; unclear D gene. This CDR3 region has 13 residues. Looked up from germline, CDR1 is SGHTA and CDR2 is FQGNSA. Trimming removed 0 bases at V and 3 bases at J, with 6 bases between. Written as DNA, the CDR3 is TGTGCCAGCAGCTTAGCGGGATTCTACGAGCAGTACTTC. Amino acids: CASSLAGFYEQYF.

This rearrangement joins TRBV5-1 to TRBJ2-7; 7 positions match TRBD1. V shed 1 base and J 2 bases; nucleotides not matched to a gene: 9. The CDR3 is 16 amino acids. In germline, CDR1 is SGHRS, CDR2 YFSETQ. The CDR3 DNA reads TGCGCCAGCAGCTTGACTAGTGACAGGGTCACCTACGAGCAGTACTTC. As protein: CASSLTSDRVTYEQYF.

About this clone itself: A junction end diverges from the germline sequence, so it may reflect a read error. This chain connects TRBV11-2 to TRBJ1-1; D not certain. The CDR3 covers 12 residues. Germline values: CDR1 SGHAT, CDR2 FQNNGV. The CDR3 coding sequence is TGTGCCAGCGGCTTCGGAAACACTGAAGCTTTCTTT. Amino acids: CASGFGNTEAFF.

V is TRBV11-1 and J is TRBJ2-2, with D possibly TRBD1 on 6 matching bases. The CDR3 spans 16 residues. CDR1 is SGHAT and CDR2 is FQDESV in the germline V gene (reference sequence). Trimming shortened V by 1 base and J by 4 bases, and 13 bases separated the two germline ends. This CDR3 reads CASSLVGRGGTGELFF. CDR3 nucleotides: TGTGCCAGCAGCTTAGTCGGCAGGGGCGGCACCGGGGAGCTGTTTTTT.

J is TRBJ2-6 and V is TRBV4-3, with TRBD1 identical over 7 bases. The CDR3 has 16 amino acids. With 4 bases clipped from V and 2 bases from J, the junction kept 5 bases outside the gene matches. Per germline, CDR1 LGHNA and CDR2 YSLEER. CDR3 residues: CASSPDQGAGANVLTF. CDR3 nucleotides: TGCGCCAGCAGCCCAGACCAGGGGGCTGGGGCCAACGTCCTGACTTTC.

The chain recombines TRBV6-1 with TRBJ1-1; unclear D gene. This CDR3 is 17 amino acids long. The ends were cut back, 3 bases at V and 1 base at J, with 18 bases in the middle. Germline CDR1 MNHNS, CDR2 SASEGT. CDR3 in DNA: TGTGCCAGCAGTGATCTGCCAACGACGGCACGGAACACTGAAGCTTTCTTT. It specifies CASSDLPTTARNTEAFF.

This clone has only a few counts. The V and J genes are TRBV19 and TRBJ1-2; D gene ambiguous. The germline V gene has CDR1 LNHDA and CDR2 SQIVND (reference sequence). CDR3 size: 13 residues. V was trimmed by 4 bases and J by 5 bases, leaving 11 bases between them. CDR3 coding DNA: TGTGCCAGTAGTACGAGCCCTGGGTATGGCTACACCTTC. Protein product: CASSTSPGYGYTF.

The chain is built from TRBV5-6 and TRBJ2-7, with 10 positions matching TRBD1. In germline, CDR1 is SGHDT, CDR2 YYEEEE. The CDR3 runs to 14 residues. Losses at the gene ends were 2 bases for V and 3 bases for J; bases not matched to a gene: 2. This CDR3 reads CASSLGDRGYEQYF. For the CDR3, the DNA is TGTGCCAGCAGCTTAGGGGACAGGGGCTACGAGCAGTACTTC.